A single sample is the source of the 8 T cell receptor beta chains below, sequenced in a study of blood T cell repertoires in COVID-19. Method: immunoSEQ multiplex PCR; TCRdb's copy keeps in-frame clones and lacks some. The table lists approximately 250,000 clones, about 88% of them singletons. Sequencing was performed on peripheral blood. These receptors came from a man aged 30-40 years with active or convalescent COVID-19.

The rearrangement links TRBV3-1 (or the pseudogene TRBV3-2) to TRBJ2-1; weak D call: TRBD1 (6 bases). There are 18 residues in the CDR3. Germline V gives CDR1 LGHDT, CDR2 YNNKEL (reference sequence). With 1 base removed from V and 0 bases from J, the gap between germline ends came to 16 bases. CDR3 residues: CASSQAGGRGGSYNEQFF. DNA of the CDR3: TGTGCCAGCAGCCAAGCTGGCGGCAGGGGCGGCTCCTACAATGAGCAGTTCTTC.

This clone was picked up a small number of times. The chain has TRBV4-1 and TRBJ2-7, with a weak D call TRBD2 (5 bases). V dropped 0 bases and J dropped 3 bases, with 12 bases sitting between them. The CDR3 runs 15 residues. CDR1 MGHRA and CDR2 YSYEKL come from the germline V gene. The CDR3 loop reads CASSQDGATIYEQYF. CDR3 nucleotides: TGCGCCAGCAGCCAAGACGGCGCGACTATCTACGAGCAGTACTTC.

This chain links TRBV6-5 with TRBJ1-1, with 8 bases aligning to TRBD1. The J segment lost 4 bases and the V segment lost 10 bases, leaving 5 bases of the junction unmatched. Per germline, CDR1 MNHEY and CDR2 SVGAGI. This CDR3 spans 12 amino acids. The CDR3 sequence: CAIGQGGTEAFF. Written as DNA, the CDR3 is TGTGCCATCGGACAGGGTGGCACTGAAGCTTTCTTT.

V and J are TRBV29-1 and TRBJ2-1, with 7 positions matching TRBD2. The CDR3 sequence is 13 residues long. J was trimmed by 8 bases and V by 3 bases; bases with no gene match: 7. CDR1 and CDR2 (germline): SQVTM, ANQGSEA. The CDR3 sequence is CSVDAGVNDEQFF. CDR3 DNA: TGCAGCGTTGATGCGGGGGTCAATGATGAGCAGTTCTTC.

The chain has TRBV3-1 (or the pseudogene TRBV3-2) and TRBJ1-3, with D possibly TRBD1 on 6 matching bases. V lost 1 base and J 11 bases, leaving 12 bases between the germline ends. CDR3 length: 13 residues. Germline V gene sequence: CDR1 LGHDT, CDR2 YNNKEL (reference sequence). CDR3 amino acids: CASSQGQDIAIYF. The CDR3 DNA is TGTGCCAGCAGCCAAGGACAGGACATCGCCATATATTTT.

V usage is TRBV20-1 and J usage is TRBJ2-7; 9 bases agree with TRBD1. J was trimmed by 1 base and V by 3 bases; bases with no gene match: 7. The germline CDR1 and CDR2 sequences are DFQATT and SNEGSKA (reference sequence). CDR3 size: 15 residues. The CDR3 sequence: CSASKPGQGSYEQYF. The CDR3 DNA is TGCAGTGCTAGTAAGCCGGGACAGGGATCCTACGAGCAGTACTTC.

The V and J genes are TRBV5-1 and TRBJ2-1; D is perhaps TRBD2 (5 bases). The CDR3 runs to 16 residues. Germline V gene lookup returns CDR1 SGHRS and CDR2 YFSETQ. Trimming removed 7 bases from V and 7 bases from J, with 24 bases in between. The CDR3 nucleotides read TGCGCCAGCTCTTTGGGAGTCAGCGCCTCCCTAAATGAGCAGTTCTTC. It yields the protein CASSLGVSASLNEQFF.

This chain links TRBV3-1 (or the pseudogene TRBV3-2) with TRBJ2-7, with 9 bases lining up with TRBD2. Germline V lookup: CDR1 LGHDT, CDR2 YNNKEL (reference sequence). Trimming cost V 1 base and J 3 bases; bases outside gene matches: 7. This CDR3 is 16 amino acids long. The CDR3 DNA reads TGTGCCAGCAGCCAAGTGTCTAGCGGGGAAGGCTACGAGCAGTACTTC. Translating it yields CASSQVSSGEGYEQYF.